This TCR beta chain was obtained from a study of blood T cell repertoires in COVID-19 (dated by TCRdb to 2020 to 2022). Describing the broader study: The collaborator samples originated in the United States, Italy and Spain and spanned the acute and convalescent phases of COVID-19. The prospective study material was composed of cDNA or gDNA derived from T cells, B-cell-depleted T cells, or PBMCs. Subjects who had been exposed to COVID-19, were actively infected with it, or had recovered from it provided the deeply sampled blood TCRbeta repertoires that made up the dataset. A freely available public database, intended as a resource for researchers studying the immune response to SARS-CoV-2, is where the repertoires were released. The samples were drawn from the first 160 participants of the ongoing ImmuneRACE study and from about 1,200 subjects provided by 6 global collaborators. Nearly every sample came with metadata listing a de-identified subject ID, COVID-19 status, age in years and sex. HLA class I and class II types, where available, came from metadata supplied by the sample provider rather than from assay-based typing. General conclusions and limits of the study: How much clinical and demographic metadata was included differed by source and by participant, and the metadata was provided uncurated.

Worth noting for this clone: Its antigen specificity is not known. No quality values exist for individual bases; no much larger clone is one base distant.

Whole blood was collected in K2EDTA tubes by collaborating institutions according to the institutions' own protocols. For TCRbeta analysis, collaborators shipped samples as frozen whole blood, isolated PBMCs, or DNA extracted from either of those sample types. TCRbeta CDR3 regions were amplified from genomic DNA by means of the immunoSEQ Assay, a bias-controlled multiplex PCR. For the original study's pipeline: The number of nucleated cells in each sample was estimated by amplification of reference gene primers within the assay. Sequence reads were collapsed and filtered to measure the absolute abundance of every unique TCRbeta CDR3 rearrangement. For each sample, productive Simpson clonality was calculated by taking the square root of Simpson's diversity index across productive rearrangements. This is the immuneACCESS table as TCRdb keeps it, with only in-frame sequences that have V and J called. A part of the clones is gone; compared with another copy, unresolved V genes explain less than half, and the rest is unexplained. The V and J calls and the clone size are those of that table, but D and trimming were determined from the DNA. For this sample there are approximately 290,000 clones; around 87% appear just once. 2% to 3% of the sample lies in the top ten.

The trim is 4 bases for V and 0 bases for J, with a gap of 15 bases between the germline ends. The CDR3 measures 16 amino acids from cysteine to phenylalanine. Just the 48-base CDR3 DNA is kept, in frame starting at base 1. Per the germline V gene, ENHRY is the CDR1 and SYGVKD is the CDR2. Sequenced: peripheral blood. This TCR came from a man aged 18-30 years with active or convalescent COVID-19. The chain joins TRBV10-3 to TRBJ1-1; matching of 6 bases hints at TRBD1 as the D gene. The CDR3 reads as follows: CAISAYKGHLNTEAFF. The nucleotide sequence is given as TGTGCCATCAGTGCCTATAAGGGACACTTGAACACTGAAGCTTTCTTT.